These 10 T cell receptor beta chains were sequenced from one sample in a study of cytomegalovirus exposure and HLA in healthy donors. Amplification used 60 Vbeta primers and 13 Jbeta primers. Here immunoSEQ multiplex PCR was the method, and the copy in TCRdb shows in-frame clones only, minus some. The sample records around 220,000 clones, about 80% being singletons. The specimen was PBMCs. Receptor source: a man between 18 and 29 years old in good health and CMV-seronegative.

The chain recombines TRBV19 with TRBJ2-5, with TRBD2 matching over 7 bases. CDR3 length: 16 residues. Trimming at V came to 5 bases and at J to 9 bases, leaving 18 bases not matched to a gene. Germline V gives CDR1 LNHDA, CDR2 SQIVND (reference sequence). CDR3 protein: CASSWTAGGSRPAQYF. In nucleotides, the CDR3 is TGTGCCAGTAGTTGGACCGCCGGGGGGTCGCGTCCGGCCCAGTACTTC. The full variable domain, in which reference TRBV19 and TRBJ2-5 provide the parts outside the CDR3, is DGGITQSPKYLFRKEGQNVTLSCEQNLNHDAMYWYRQDPGQGLRLIYYSQIVNDFQKGDIAEGYSVSREKKESFPLTVTSAQKNPTAFYLCASSWTAGGSRPAQYFGPGTRLLVL.

The chain couples TRBV7-3 to TRBJ1-2, with TRBD1 identical over 10 bases. The junction had 6 bases not matched to a gene; V was cut back by 2 bases and J by 6 bases. The CDR3 consists of 15 residues. Germline V gene sequence: CDR1 SGHTA, CDR2 FQGTGA. Here the CDR3 reads CASSLGAGTGDGYTF. Written as DNA, the CDR3 is TGTGCCAGCAGCTTAGGGGCGGGGACAGGGGATGGCTACACCTTC. Full variable domain (outside the CDR3, taken from reference TRBV7-3 and TRBJ1-2): GAGVSQTPSNKVTEKGKYVELRCDPISGHTALYWYRQSLGQGPEFLIYFQGTGAADDSGLPNDRFFAVRPEGSVSTLKIQRTERGDSAVYLCASSLGAGTGDGYTFGSGTRLTVV.

This chain connects TRBV4-3 to TRBJ2-1, with D possibly being TRBD2 (6 bases). V shed 0 bases and J shed 5 bases, with 17 bases lying between them. The CDR3 has 17 residues. Germline CDR1 reads LGHNA; CDR2 reads YSLEER. The CDR3 loop is CASSQDLGSGKDNEQFF. CDR3 sequence (DNA): TGCGCCAGCAGCCAAGATTTAGGTAGCGGAAAAGACAATGAGCAGTTCTTC.

A note on this clone: One junction end does not reproduce the germline sequence, and a read error may be involved. The chain combines TRBV9 with TRBJ2-1, with 10 positions matching TRBD2. The CDR3 has 19 amino acids. Germline V lookup: CDR1 SGDLS, CDR2 YYNGEE. Written as DNA, the CDR3 is TGTGCCAGCAGCGTAGGTCCTAGCGGGAGCGGAGTTTCCTACAGTGAGCAGTTCTTC. Protein product: CASSVGPSGSGVSYSEQFF.

The rearrangement uses TRBV6-5 and TRBJ2-5; the D gene is possibly TRBD2 (5 bases). With 3 bases removed from V and 13 bases from J, the gap between germline ends came to 12 bases. CDR1 and CDR2 from the germline V gene are MNHEY and SVGAGI. This CDR3 contains 11 residues. The CDR3, as DNA: TGTGCCAGCAGTTATCAAAGGACTTTGTACTTC. Translating it yields CASSYQRTLYF.

This chain connects TRBV5-6 to TRBJ1-2; no firm D call. V was clipped by 0 bases and J by 7 bases, with 7 bases between them. The CDR3 is 12 residues long. Germline assignment: CDR1 SGHDT and CDR2 YYEEEE. The CDR3 protein is CASSLGRGGYTF. Written as DNA, the CDR3 is TGTGCCAGCAGCTTGGGTCGGGGTGGCTACACCTTC.

V usage is TRBV6-5 and J usage is TRBJ1-2, with D unresolved. CDR3 length equals 16 residues. Germline V lookup: CDR1 MNHEY, CDR2 SVGAGI. V was cut by 0 bases and J by 5 bases, with 16 bases left in between. CDR3 sequence (DNA): TGTGCCAGCAGTTACTCGAGCCTGGCAGCGACGTATGGCTACACCTTC. Its protein is CASSYSSLAATYGYTF.

This rearrangement joins TRBV19 to TRBJ2-3; D is possibly TRBD2 (5 bases). The CDR3 length is 14 residues. CDR1 and CDR2 (germline): LNHDA, SQIVND (reference sequence). Trimming removed 3 bases at V and 3 bases at J, with 10 bases between. CDR3 nucleotide sequence: TGTGCCAGTAGTATCTCCGGGGAGACAGATACGCAGTATTTT. It translates to CASSISGETDTQYF.

A remark on this clone: This CDR3 is also generated by other DNA sequences in the sample. The chain recombines TRBV30 with TRBJ1-1, with 7 bases that match TRBD1. The CDR3 loop spans 13 amino acids. The V segment lost 3 bases and the J segment 3 bases; nucleotides outside the gene matches: 4. The germline V gene has CDR1 GTSNPN and CDR2 SVGIG (reference sequence). The CDR3 coding sequence is TGTGCCTGGAGAAAAACAGGGGACACTGAAGCTTTCTTT. Amino acids: CAWRKTGDTEAFF.

The rearrangement uses TRBV28 and TRBJ1-2; D remains unclear. The CDR3 totals 16 residues. Germline V gives CDR1 MDHEN, CDR2 SYDVKM. V lost 5 bases, J lost 1 base, and 17 bases lay in between. This CDR3 is CASSRLETAINYGYTF. The DNA for the CDR3 is TGTGCCAGCAGTCGGTTAGAGACTGCTATTAACTATGGCTACACCTTC.